The subject of this entry is one TCR beta chain. Its antigen is not known. TCRdb's table, derived via immunoSEQ multiplex PCR, lists solely in-frame clones and lacks some. The sample includes tens of thousands of clones, about 85% of them seen just once. Trimming took off 2 bases at V and 10 bases at J, with 2 bases between the two ends. The CDR3 loop spans 8 amino acids. Germline CDR1 SQVTM, CDR2 ANQGSEA. This entry belongs to a study of OX40 agonist ivuxolimab in advanced cancers. Whole-study findings and limits: Antigen specificity of clonally expanded peripheral T cells was not established. CD4+ and CD8+ blood T cells expanded clonally by week 6 at 0.1 to 3.0 mg/kg.

Blood was sampled at baseline, cycle 4 day 1, and cycle 7 day 1. This clonotype was sampled from an adult with an advanced solid tumor such as melanoma, head and neck, liver or kidney cancer. Sequenced here: CD4+ or CD8+ T cells sorted from blood, sampled in a trial of the OX40 agonist ivuxolimab. The chain is built from TRBV29-1 and TRBJ1-2, with D unresolved. The CDR3 region is CSVETYTF. In DNA, the CDR3 is TGCAGCGTTGAAACCTACACCTTC. Complete variable domain (other parts from reference TRBV29-1 and TRBJ1-2): SAVISQKPSRDICQRGTSLTIQCQVDSQVTMMFWYRQQPGQSLTLIATANQGSEATYESGFVIDKFPISRPNLTFSTLTVSNMSPEDSSIYLCSVETYTFGSGTRLTVV.